The 26 T cell receptor beta chains listed next were all sequenced from one sample in a study of radiation and T cells in renal cell carcinoma. Method: immunoSEQ multiplex PCR; TCRdb's copy keeps in-frame clones and lacks some. The sample has 20,000 to 25,000 clones; roughly 80% are singletons. Time point here: baseline pretreatment blood. Treatment in this sample: 15 Gy SBRT to primary tumor, nephrectomy 4 weeks later. The source material was blood, sampled from a patient whose treatment included radiotherapy and nephrectomy. These receptors were obtained from a man aged 55 to 70 with renal cell carcinoma.

The sample holds a few counts of this clone. The gene calls are TRBV2 and TRBJ1-1; D is ambiguous. There are 15 residues in the CDR3. V was pared by 7 bases and J by 2 bases, with 17 bases between. CDR1 SNHLY and CDR2 FYNNEI come from the germline V gene. CDR3 DNA sequence: TGTGCCAGCAAGTCCGAGGGTTTGGGAAACACTGAAGCTTTCTTT. As protein: CASKSEGLGNTEAFF.

The gene calls are TRBV7-2 and TRBJ1-1, with D perhaps matching TRBD1 (6 bases). CDR1 is SGHTA, CDR2 FQGNSA, per germline. V was trimmed by 4 bases and J by 0 bases, leaving 12 bases between them. The CDR3 consists of 15 residues. CDR3 sequence reads: CASSSGQIMNTEAFF. The CDR3, as DNA: TGTGCCAGCAGCTCCGGACAGATCATGAACACTGAAGCTTTCTTT.

In the case of this clone: At one end, the junction sequence differs from germline, possibly due to a read error. This chain uses TRBV7-7 with TRBJ2-1; 8 nucleotides line up with TRBD1. There are 15 residues in the CDR3. Per germline, CDR1 SSHAT and CDR2 FNYEAQ (reference sequence). Here the CDR3 DNA reads TGTGCTAGCAGCCCCGACAGGGGAGGCTACAATGAGCAGTTCTTC. This translates into CASSPDRGGYNEQFF.

This clone turned up a few times. J is TRBJ2-7 and V is TRBV12-5; perhaps D is TRBD1 or TRBD2 (5 bases each). CDR3 length equals 17 residues. Trimming stripped 1 base from V and 1 base from J, with 17 bases between. Germline lookup yields CDR1 LGHNT and CDR2 FRNRAP. The CDR3 nucleotides are TGTGCTAGTGGTTTGGCCCGGCCGGGACCCACTTCCTACGAGCAGTACTTC. Protein: CASGLARPGPTSYEQYF.

The V and J genes are TRBV11-1 and TRBJ2-1, with 7 nucleotides matching TRBD1. Per the germline V gene, CDR1 is SGHAT and CDR2 is FQDESV (reference sequence). This CDR3 is built from 14 residues. The V and J ends lost 6 bases and 4 bases, in that order; junction bases with no gene match: 6. The CDR3 region is CASSRQGSYNEQFF. CDR3 bases: TGTGCCAGCAGTCGACAGGGTTCTTACAATGAGCAGTTCTTC.

The chain couples TRBV13 to TRBJ2-3; TRBD2 aligns across 14 bases. With 5 bases clipped from V and 3 bases from J, the junction kept 7 bases outside the gene matches. The CDR3 totals 17 residues. Germline V CDR1 and CDR2: PRHDT, FYEKMQ (reference sequence). CDR3 in DNA: TGTGCCAGCAGCCCGAGACTAGCGGGAGGGCCGACAGATACGCAGTATTTT. Its translation: CASSPRLAGGPTDTQYF.

DNA for the CDR3: TGTGCCATCAGTGAGATCGGGACTAGTTCTTACGAGCAGTACTTC. It is translated as CAISEIGTSSYEQYF. The chain links TRBV10-3 to TRBJ2-7; 8 bases match TRBD2. Germline loops: CDR1 ENHRY, CDR2 SYGVKD. The CDR3 sequence is 15 residues long. V lost 2 bases and J lost 4; bases outside the gene matches: 7.

The chain employs TRBV13 and TRBJ2-5; 9 nucleotides agree with TRBD2. Germline values: CDR1 PRHDT, CDR2 FYEKMQ (reference sequence). CDR3 length: 15 amino acids. J lost 1 base, V lost 3 bases, and 3 bases had no gene match. Here the CDR3 DNA reads TGTGCCAGCAGCTTGGTACTAGCGGGCCAAGAGACCCAGTACTTC. Translation gives CASSLVLAGQETQYF.

The J gene is TRBJ2-7, the V gene TRBV6-5, with D uncertain. The DNA end is a closer match to TRBJ2-1, so the J assignment may be wrong. The CDR3 loop spans 13 amino acids. Germline assignment: CDR1 MNHEY and CDR2 SVGAGI. The CDR3: CASSYLYGREQFF. The CDR3 nucleotides are TGTGCCAGCAGTTACCTCTACGGCAGGGAGCAGTTCTTC.

The chain employs TRBV2 and TRBJ2-2; the match to TRBD2 covers 10 bases. The CDR3 extends over 16 amino acids. Germline lookup yields CDR1 SNHLY and CDR2 FYNNEI. J gave up 0 bases and V 5 bases, and 3 bases lay outside the gene matches. Written as DNA, the CDR3 is TGTGCCAGCAGTTATCTAGCGGGAGCGAACACCGGGGAGCTGTTTTTT. It yields the protein CASSYLAGANTGELFF. Drawing the rest from reference TRBV2 and TRBJ2-2, the complete variable domain is EPEVTQTPSHQVTQMGQEVILRCVPISNHLYFYWYRQILGQKVEFLVSFYNNEISEKSEIFDDQFSVERPDGSNFTLKIRSTKLEDSAMYFCASSYLAGANTGELFFGEGSRLTVL.

V is TRBV5-1 and J is TRBJ2-1, with TRBD2 identical over 11 bases. V lost 1 base and J lost 4; bases outside the gene matches: 1. Germline assignment: CDR1 SGHRS and CDR2 YFSETQ. This CDR3 spans 15 amino acids. CDR3 sequence (DNA): TGCGCCAGCAGCTTGAGACTAGCGGGATACAATGAGCAGTTCTTC. This translates into CASSLRLAGYNEQFF.

This rearrangement joins TRBV7-2 to TRBJ1-5; D ambiguous. The CDR3 sequence is 14 residues long. V shed 2 bases and J shed 5 bases, with 10 bases lying between them. Germline loops: CDR1 SGHTA, CDR2 FQGNSA. As DNA, the CDR3 is TGTGCCAGCAGCTTAAGTATAGGAGATCAGCCCCAGCATTTT. Translated, it gives CASSLSIGDQPQHF.

This clone came up once. The chain carries TRBV5-6 and TRBJ2-7; D possibly uses TRBD1 or TRBD2 (6 bases each). Germline V gene data show CDR1 as SGHDT and CDR2 as YYEEEE. Trimming took 3 bases from V and 3 from J, leaving 16 bases between them. The CDR3 extends over 15 amino acids. CDR3 in amino acids: CASSYFWRGDYEQYF. CDR3 DNA sequence: TGTGCCAGCAGCTACTTTTGGAGGGGGGACTACGAGCAGTACTTC.

The rearrangement joins TRBV2 to TRBJ1-2; 8 positions match TRBD1. V lost 6 bases and J lost 5; bases outside the gene matches: 5. Looked up from germline, CDR1 is SNHLY and CDR2 is FYNNEI. CDR3 length: 13 residues. The CDR3 DNA is TGTGCCAGCAGCCTCGGACAGGGTTATGGCTACACCTTC. Translating it yields CASSLGQGYGYTF.

The rearrangement joins TRBV30 to TRBJ1-4; 9 bases match TRBD1. Germline values: CDR1 GTSNPN, CDR2 SVGIG (reference sequence). The V and J ends lost 5 bases and 6 bases, in that order; junction bases with no gene match: 10. The CDR3 is 15 residues long. The chain's CDR3 is CAWLSLDRGYEKLFF. The CDR3, as DNA: TGTGCCTGGCTGAGTTTGGACAGGGGATATGAAAAACTGTTTTTT.

To note about this clone: Other DNA sequences of this sample code for an identical CDR3. CDR3 residues: CASSLLAGGPGEQFF. As DNA, the CDR3 is TGTGCCAGCAGCTTATTAGCGGGAGGGCCGGGGGAGCAGTTCTTC. The chain combines TRBV7-9 with TRBJ2-1; 11 positions agree with TRBD2. The trim removed 2 bases at V and 10 bases at J, leaving 7 bases unmatched. CDR1 and CDR2 (germline): SEHNR, FQNEAQ (reference sequence). This CDR3 comprises 15 residues. The whole variable domain, filled in from reference TRBV7-9 and TRBJ2-1, reads DTGVSQNPRHKITKRGQNVTFRCDPISEHNRLYWYRQTLGQGPEFLTYFQNEAQLEKSRLLSDRFSAERPKGSFSTLEIQRTEQGDSAMYLCASSLLAGGPGEQFFGPGTRLTVL.

The rearrangement joins TRBV30 to TRBJ1-6, with no clear D. The V end lost 0 bases, the J end lost 9 bases, and 9 bases lay between the germline ends. Germline V gene data show CDR1 as GTSNPN and CDR2 as SVGIG (reference sequence). This CDR3 is 13 amino acids long. The CDR3 spells CAWSVGLSSPLHF. The CDR3 DNA follows: TGTGCCTGGAGTGTAGGGTTAAGTTCACCCCTCCACTTT.

The V and J genes are TRBV15 and TRBJ1-5; tentative D call: TRBD1 (6 bases). The CDR3 is made up of 15 amino acids. V was shortened by 6 bases and J by 3 bases, with 15 bases between the two germline ends. Germline V gene lookup returns CDR1 LNHNV and CDR2 YYDKDF (reference sequence). The CDR3 spells CATRDGGQFNQPQHF. The CDR3 bases are TGTGCCACCAGGGATGGGGGGCAGTTCAATCAGCCCCAGCATTTT.

The chain joins TRBV6-5 to TRBJ2-3, with D hard to call. The CDR3 is 15 residues long. Per germline, CDR1 MNHEY and CDR2 SVGAGI. Trimming took off 2 bases at V and 2 bases at J, with 11 bases between the two ends. In nucleotides, the CDR3 is TGTGCCAGCAGTTACCAGTCTCGGATCACAGATACGCAGTATTTT. This sequence encodes CASSYQSRITDTQYF.

V is TRBV11-2 and J is TRBJ2-7, with 7 bases fitting TRBD1. Per the germline V gene, CDR1 is SGHAT and CDR2 is FQNNGV. The CDR3 is 14 amino acids. V trimming: 7 bases; J trimming: 2 bases; junction bases outside the gene matches: 8. The CDR3 DNA is TGTGCCAGCACCCGGACAGGCGACGCCTACGAGCAGTACTTC. Amino acids: CASTRTGDAYEQYF.

The chain recombines TRBV15 with TRBJ1-2; 8 bases match TRBD1. CDR1 and CDR2 (germline): LNHNV, YYDKDF (reference sequence). The CDR3 extends over 13 amino acids. V lost 4 bases and J lost 7; bases outside the gene matches: 5. CDR3 in amino acids: CATSIRTGSGYTF. The CDR3 bases are TGTGCCACCAGCATAAGGACAGGGAGTGGCTACACCTTC.

The chain is built from TRBV25-1 and TRBJ1-2, with no clear D. The CDR3 extends over 11 amino acids. Between the trimmed V and J ends, which lost 1 base and 7 bases, there was a span of 4 bases. Germline CDR1 MGHDK, CDR2 SYGVNS. CDR3 loop: CASSELAGYTF. The DNA of the CDR3 is TGTGCCAGCAGTGAATTGGCTGGCTACACCTTC.

The chain has TRBV9 and TRBJ2-7; 7 bases match TRBD2. Germline loops: CDR1 SGDLS, CDR2 YYNGEE. V gave up 2 bases and J gave up 6 bases; unmatched junction bases: 8. The CDR3 is made up of 14 amino acids. CDR3 sequence reads: CASSVGGRGSEQYF. CDR3 bases: TGTGCCAGCAGCGTCGGGGGGAGAGGTAGCGAGCAGTACTTC.

The chain carries TRBV9 and TRBJ2-2, with 8 bases that match TRBD2. Per the germline V gene, CDR1 is SGDLS and CDR2 is YYNGEE. The CDR3 loop spans 17 amino acids. The V gene end was trimmed by 0 bases and the J gene end by 6 bases; junction bases not matched to a gene: 10. CDR3 sequence reads: CASSVVGAGVGPGELFF. In DNA, the CDR3 is TGTGCCAGCAGCGTAGTCGGAGCGGGAGTGGGGCCCGGGGAGCTGTTTTTT.

DNA of the CDR3: TGCGCCAGCAGCCCGCCCGGGACAGAGAATTCACCCCTCCACTTT. This codes for CASSPPGTENSPLHF. The J gene is TRBJ1-6, the V gene TRBV4-1; TRBD1 aligns across 7 bases. With 4 bases clipped from V and 7 bases from J, the junction kept 7 bases outside the gene matches. The CDR3 totals 15 residues. Germline CDR1 reads MGHRA; CDR2 reads YSYEKL.

The chain has TRBV7-2 and TRBJ1-3; D perhaps matches TRBD1 (5 bases). Germline V gene data show CDR1 as SGHTA and CDR2 as FQGNSA. V was shortened by 3 bases and J by 8 bases, with 14 bases between the two germline ends. CDR3 size: 14 residues. Here the CDR3 reads CASSFQGRDYTIYF. Written as DNA, the CDR3 is TGTGCCAGCAGCTTCCAAGGACGGGACTACACCATATATTTT.